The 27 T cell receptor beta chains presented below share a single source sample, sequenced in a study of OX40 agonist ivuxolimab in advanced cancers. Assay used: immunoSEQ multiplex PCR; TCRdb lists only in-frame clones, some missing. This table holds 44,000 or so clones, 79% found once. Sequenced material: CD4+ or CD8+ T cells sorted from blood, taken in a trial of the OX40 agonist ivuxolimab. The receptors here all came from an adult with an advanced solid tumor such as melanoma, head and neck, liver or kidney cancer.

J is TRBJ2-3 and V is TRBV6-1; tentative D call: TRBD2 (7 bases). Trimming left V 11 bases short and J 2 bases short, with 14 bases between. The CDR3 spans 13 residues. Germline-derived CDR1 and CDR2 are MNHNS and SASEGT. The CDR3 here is CAGGAETTDTQYF. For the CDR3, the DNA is TGTGCCGGGGGGGCAGAAACCACAGATACGCAGTATTTT.

In DNA, the CDR3 is TGTGCCAGCAGTAACTACGGGGATACGCAGTATTTT. Its protein product is CASSNYGDTQYF. The chain employs TRBV7-2 and TRBJ2-3; no definite D call. Germline V gene lookup returns CDR1 SGHTA and CDR2 FQGNSA. The V and J ends lost 6 bases and 6 bases respectively, with 10 bases between them. This CDR3 is built from 12 residues.

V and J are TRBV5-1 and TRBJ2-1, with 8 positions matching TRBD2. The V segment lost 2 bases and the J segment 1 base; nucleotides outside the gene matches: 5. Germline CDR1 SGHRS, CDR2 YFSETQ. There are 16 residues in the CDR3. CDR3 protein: CASSFLAGTSYNEQFF. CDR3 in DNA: TGCGCCAGCAGCTTTTTAGCGGGGACGTCCTACAATGAGCAGTTCTTC.

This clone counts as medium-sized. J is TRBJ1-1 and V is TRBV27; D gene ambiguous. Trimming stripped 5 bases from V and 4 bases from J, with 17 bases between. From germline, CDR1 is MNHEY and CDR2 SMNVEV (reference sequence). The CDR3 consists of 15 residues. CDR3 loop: CASSTERGVGTEAFF. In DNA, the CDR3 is TGTGCCAGCAGTACCGAACGGGGAGTGGGCACTGAAGCTTTCTTT.

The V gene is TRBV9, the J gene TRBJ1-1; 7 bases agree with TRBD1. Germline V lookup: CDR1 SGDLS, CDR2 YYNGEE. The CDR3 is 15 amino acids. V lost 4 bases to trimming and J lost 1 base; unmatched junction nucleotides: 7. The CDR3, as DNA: TGTGCCAGCAGCCCAAGACAGGGTTCGAACACTGAAGCTTTCTTT. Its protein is CASSPRQGSNTEAFF.

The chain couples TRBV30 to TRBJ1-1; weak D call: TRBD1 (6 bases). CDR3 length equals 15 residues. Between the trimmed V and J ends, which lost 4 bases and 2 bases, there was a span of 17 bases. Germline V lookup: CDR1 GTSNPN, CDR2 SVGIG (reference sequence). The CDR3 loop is CAWKGLDSLNTEAFF. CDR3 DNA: TGTGCCTGGAAAGGGTTGGACAGTCTAAACACTGAAGCTTTCTTT.

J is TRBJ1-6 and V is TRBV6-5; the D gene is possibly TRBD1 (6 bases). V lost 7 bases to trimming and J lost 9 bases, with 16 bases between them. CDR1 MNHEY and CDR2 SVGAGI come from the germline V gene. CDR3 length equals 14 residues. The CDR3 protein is CASTVTGYASPLHF. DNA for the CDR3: TGTGCCAGCACCGTAACAGGGTACGCTTCACCCCTCCACTTT.

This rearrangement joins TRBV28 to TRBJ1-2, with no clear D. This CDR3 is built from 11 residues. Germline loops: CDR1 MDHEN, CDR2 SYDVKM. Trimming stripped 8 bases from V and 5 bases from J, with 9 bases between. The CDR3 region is CASSMGYGYTF. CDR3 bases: TGTGCCAGCTCAATGGGTTATGGCTACACCTTC.

CDR3 sequence: CASGLVTGVASGNTIYF. The CDR3, as DNA: TGTGCTAGTGGTTTGGTCACAGGGGTTGCCTCTGGAAACACCATATATTTT. V usage is TRBV12-5 and J usage is TRBJ1-3; 7 bases align to TRBD1. The CDR3 totals 17 residues. From germline, CDR1 is LGHNT and CDR2 FRNRAP. The V gene end was trimmed by 0 bases and the J gene end by 0 bases; junction bases not matched to a gene: 5.

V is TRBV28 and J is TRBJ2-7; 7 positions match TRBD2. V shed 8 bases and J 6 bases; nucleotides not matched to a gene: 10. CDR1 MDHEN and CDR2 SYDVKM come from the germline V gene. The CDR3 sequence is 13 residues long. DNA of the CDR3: TGTGCCAGCTCCGGCGGGGGAGTTCGCGAGCAGTACTTC. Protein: CASSGGGVREQYF.

The CDR3 DNA sequence: TGTGCCAGCAGCTTAAATGTGGCGAAAGAGACCCAGTACTTC. Translation: CASSLNVAKETQYF. The chain uses TRBV11-2 and TRBJ2-5; D uncertain. CDR1 and CDR2 from the germline V gene are SGHAT and FQNNGV. Trimming stripped 2 bases from V and 3 bases from J, with 10 bases between. The CDR3 sequence is 14 residues long. Looking up the rest from reference TRBV11-2 and TRBJ2-5 gives the full variable domain: EAGVAQSPRYKIIEKRQSVAFWCNPISGHATLYWYQQILGQGPKLLIQFQNNGVVDDSQLPKDRFSAERLKGVDSTLKIQPAKLEDSAVYLCASSLNVAKETQYFGPGTRLLVL.

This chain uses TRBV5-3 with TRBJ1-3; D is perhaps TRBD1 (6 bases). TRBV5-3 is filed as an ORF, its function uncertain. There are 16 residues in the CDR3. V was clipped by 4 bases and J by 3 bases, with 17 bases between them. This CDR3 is CARSPALQGSGNTIYF. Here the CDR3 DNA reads TGTGCCAGAAGCCCGGCCCTACAGGGAAGTGGAAACACCATATATTTT.

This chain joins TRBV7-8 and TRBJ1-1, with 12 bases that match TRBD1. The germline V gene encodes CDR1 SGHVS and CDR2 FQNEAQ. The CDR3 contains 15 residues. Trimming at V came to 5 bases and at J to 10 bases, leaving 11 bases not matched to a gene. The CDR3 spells CASSTLPGTGGRAFF. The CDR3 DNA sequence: TGTGCCAGCAGCACATTACCCGGGACAGGGGGCAGAGCTTTCTTT.

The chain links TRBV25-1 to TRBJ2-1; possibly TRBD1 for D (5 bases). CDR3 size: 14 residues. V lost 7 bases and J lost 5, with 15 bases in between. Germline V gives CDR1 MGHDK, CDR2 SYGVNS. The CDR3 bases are TGTGCCAGCAATCGCATACAAGGGGACAATGAGCAGTTCTTC. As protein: CASNRIQGDNEQFF.

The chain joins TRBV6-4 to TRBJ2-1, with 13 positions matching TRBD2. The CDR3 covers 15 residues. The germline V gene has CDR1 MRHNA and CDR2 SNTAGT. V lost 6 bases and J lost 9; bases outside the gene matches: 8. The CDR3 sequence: CASSPGTSGIGEQFF. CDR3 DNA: TGTGCCAGCAGCCCCGGGACTAGCGGGATAGGTGAGCAGTTCTTC.

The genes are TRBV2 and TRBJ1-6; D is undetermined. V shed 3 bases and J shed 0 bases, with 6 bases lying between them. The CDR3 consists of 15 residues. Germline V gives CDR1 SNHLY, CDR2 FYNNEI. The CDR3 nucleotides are TGTGCCAGCAGTGAGTCCCGCTCCTATAATTCACCCCTCCACTTT. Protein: CASSESRSYNSPLHF. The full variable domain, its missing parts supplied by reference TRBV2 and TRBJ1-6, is EPEVTQTPSHQVTQMGQEVILRCVPISNHLYFYWYRQILGQKVEFLVSFYNNEISEKSEIFDDQFSVERPDGSNFTLKIRSTKLEDSAMYFCASSESRSYNSPLHFGNGTRLTVT.

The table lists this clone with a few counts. The CDR3 nucleotides read TGTGCCAGCAGCCCTCTCCACGGGTCGAGCGTTTCTTGGGCCGGGGAGCTGTTTTTT. Amino acid sequence: CASSPLHGSSVSWAGELFF. The chain combines TRBV7-9 with TRBJ2-2, with D unresolved. Germline CDR1 reads SEHNR; CDR2 reads FQNEAQ (reference sequence). There are 19 residues in the CDR3. Trimming took off 5 bases at V and 6 bases at J, with 28 bases between the two ends.

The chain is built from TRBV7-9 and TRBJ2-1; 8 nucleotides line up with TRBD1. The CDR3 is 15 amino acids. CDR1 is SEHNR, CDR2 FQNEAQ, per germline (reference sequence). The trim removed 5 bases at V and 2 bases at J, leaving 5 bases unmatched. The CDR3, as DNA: TGTGCCAGCAGCCGAGGACAGGGACCCTACAATGAGCAGTTCTTC. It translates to CASSRGQGPYNEQFF. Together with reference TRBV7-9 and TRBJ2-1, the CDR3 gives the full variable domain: DTGVSQNPRHKITKRGQNVTFRCDPISEHNRLYWYRQTLGQGPEFLTYFQNEAQLEKSRLLSDRFSAERPKGSFSTLEIQRTEQGDSAMYLCASSRGQGPYNEQFFGPGTRLTVL.

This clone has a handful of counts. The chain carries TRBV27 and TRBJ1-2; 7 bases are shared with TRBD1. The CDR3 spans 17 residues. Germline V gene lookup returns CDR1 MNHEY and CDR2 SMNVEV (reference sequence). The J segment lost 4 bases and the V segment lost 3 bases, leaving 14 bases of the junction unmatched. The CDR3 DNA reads TGTGCCAGCAGTTTCCGGGGGGTTTACGACAGGGCCTATGGCTACACCTTC. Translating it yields CASSFRGVYDRAYGYTF.

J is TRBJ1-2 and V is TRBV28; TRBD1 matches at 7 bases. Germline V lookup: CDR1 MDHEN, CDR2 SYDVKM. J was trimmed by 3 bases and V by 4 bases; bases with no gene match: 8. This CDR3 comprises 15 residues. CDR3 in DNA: TGTGCCAGCAGTTCACAGGGGAATAGTCACTATGGCTACACCTTC. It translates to CASSSQGNSHYGYTF.

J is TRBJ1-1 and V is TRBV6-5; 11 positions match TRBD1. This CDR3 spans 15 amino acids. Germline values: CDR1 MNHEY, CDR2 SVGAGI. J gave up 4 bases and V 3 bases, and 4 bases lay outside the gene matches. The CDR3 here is CASSYAGTGGTEAFF. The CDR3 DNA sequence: TGTGCCAGCAGTTATGCCGGGACAGGGGGCACTGAAGCTTTCTTT.

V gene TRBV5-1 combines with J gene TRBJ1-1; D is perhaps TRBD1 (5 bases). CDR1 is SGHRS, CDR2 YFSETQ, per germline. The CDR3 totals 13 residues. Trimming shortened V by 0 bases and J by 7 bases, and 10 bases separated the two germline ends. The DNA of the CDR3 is TGCGCCAGCAGCTTGGCGGGGCAGAGTGAAGCTTTCTTT. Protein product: CASSLAGQSEAFF.

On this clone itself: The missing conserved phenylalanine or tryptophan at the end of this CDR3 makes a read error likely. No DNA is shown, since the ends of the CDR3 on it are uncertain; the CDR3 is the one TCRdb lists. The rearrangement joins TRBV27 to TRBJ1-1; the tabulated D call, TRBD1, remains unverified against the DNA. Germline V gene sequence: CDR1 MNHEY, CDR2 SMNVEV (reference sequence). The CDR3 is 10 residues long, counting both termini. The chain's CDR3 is CASISTGDIS.

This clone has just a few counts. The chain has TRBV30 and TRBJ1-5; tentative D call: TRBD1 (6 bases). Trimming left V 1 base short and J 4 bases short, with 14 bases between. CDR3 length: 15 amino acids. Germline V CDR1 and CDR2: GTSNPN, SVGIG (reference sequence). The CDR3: CAWSGMGHTNQPQHF. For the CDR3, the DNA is TGTGCCTGGAGTGGCATGGGACACACAAATCAGCCCCAGCATTTT.

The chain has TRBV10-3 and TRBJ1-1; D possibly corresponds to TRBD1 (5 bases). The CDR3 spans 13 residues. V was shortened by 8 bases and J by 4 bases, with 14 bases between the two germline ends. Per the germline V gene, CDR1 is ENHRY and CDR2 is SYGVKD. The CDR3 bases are TGTGCCATCCGGGACGGAACCGGCACTGAAGCTTTCTTT. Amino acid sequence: CAIRDGTGTEAFF.

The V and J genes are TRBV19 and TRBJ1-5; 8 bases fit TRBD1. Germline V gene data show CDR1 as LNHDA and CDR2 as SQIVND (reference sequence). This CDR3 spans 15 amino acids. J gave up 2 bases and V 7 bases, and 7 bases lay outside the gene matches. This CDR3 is CASKKGTGGNQPQHF. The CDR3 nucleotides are TGTGCCAGTAAAAAAGGGACAGGTGGCAATCAGCCCCAGCATTTT.

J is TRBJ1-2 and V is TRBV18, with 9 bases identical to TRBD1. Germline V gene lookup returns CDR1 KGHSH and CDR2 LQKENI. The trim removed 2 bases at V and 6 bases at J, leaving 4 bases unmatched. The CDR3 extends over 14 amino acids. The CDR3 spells CASSPERTGDGYTF. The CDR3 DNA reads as TGTGCCAGCTCACCAGAGCGGACAGGGGATGGCTACACCTTC.